The clone carrying this T cell receptor (beta chain) has just a few counts. CDR1 is SQVTM, CDR2 ANQGSEA, per germline. The V gene end was trimmed by 3 bases and the J gene end by 4 bases; junction bases not matched to a gene: 1. The CDR3 extends over 13 amino acids. The sample is drawn from a study of blood T cell repertoires in COVID-19. As originally analysed: Reference gene primers were amplified, and this amplification served to estimate nucleated cell counts. Sequencing was performed with immunoSEQ multiplex PCR; in TCRdb, only in-frame clones are kept and a portion is missing. For V, J and clone size, that table is used; D and trimming come from the DNA. This sample has 100,000 to 150,000 clones, with more than 65% found just once.

Sequencing was done on a sample of peripheral blood. The genes are TRBV29-1 and TRBJ2-4; 9 positions agree with TRBD1. This receptor was taken from a woman aged 70 to 79 with acute or convalescent COVID-19. For the CDR3, the DNA is TGCAGCGTTGAGGACAGGGGTAAAAACATTCAGTACTTC. This gives the protein CSVEDRGKNIQYF.